This T cell receptor (beta chain) was captured in a study of T cell repertoires in cytomegalovirus infection. Overall study: Public TCR beta signatures provided an indication of both CMV infection and a matching HLA type. Overall study results and limits: Within the response measured ex vivo, HLA-C-restricted CMV-specific TCR beta clonotypes were dominant. Cumulative public TCR beta family frequency identified CMV carriers with the relevant HLA.

Per the germline V gene, CDR1 is SEHNR and CDR2 is FQNEAQ (reference sequence). Trimming removed 6 bases at V and 8 bases at J, with 19 bases between. The CDR3 spans 14 residues. This clonotype has more than one count but fewer than ten. The antigen remains undetermined. Each CDR3 protein is one row after TCRdb ran MiXCR on the reads. The table shows some 390,000 distinct CDR3 sequences, with approximately 18% occurring only once. Sequenced: PBMCs. V and J are TRBV7-9 and TRBJ1-1, with D hard to call. This receptor was identified in a human donor in good health (CMV status not recorded). Some clones in this sample may be carry-over from other donors' samples. The DNA for the CDR3 is TGTGCCAGCAGGAGAGGTAGTAGCGAGACGGAAGCTTTCTTT. It yields the protein CASRRGSSETEAFF.